Shown below are 25 T cell receptor beta chains from a single sample sequenced in a study of blood T cell repertoires in COVID-19. TCRdb keeps only in-frame clones here, not all; method: immunoSEQ multiplex PCR. The table includes about 32,000 clones, 87% detected once. Sequencing was done on a sample of peripheral blood. These receptor sequences come from a man aged 60 to 69 with active COVID-19.

J is TRBJ2-1 and V is TRBV25-1; 13 positions match TRBD2. The CDR3 has 16 residues. V gave up 7 bases and J gave up 2 bases; unmatched junction bases: 5. Germline CDR1 MGHDK, CDR2 SYGVNS. CDR3 amino acids: CASMGTSGNTYNEQFF. CDR3 nucleotide sequence: TGTGCCAGCATGGGGACTAGCGGGAATACCTACAATGAGCAGTTCTTC.

The chain employs TRBV5-1 and TRBJ2-1, with TRBD2 as a possible D gene (6 bases). V was trimmed by 4 bases and J by 0 bases, leaving 14 bases between them. The CDR3 has 16 amino acids. Germline CDR1 SGHRS, CDR2 YFSETQ. The CDR3, as DNA: TGCGCCAGCAGCGGCCGGTGGGAGGACTCCTACAATGAGCAGTTCTTC. Protein product: CASSGRWEDSYNEQFF.

The chain uses TRBV30 and TRBJ1-5, with 9 bases fitting TRBD1. The junction had 6 bases not matched to a gene; V was cut back by 3 bases and J by 6 bases. The CDR3 loop spans 14 amino acids. Per the germline V gene, CDR1 is GTSNPN and CDR2 is SVGIG (reference sequence). CDR3 coding DNA: TGTGCCTGGAGCGTGACAGGGGGTGGTCAGCCCCAGCATTTT. This sequence encodes CAWSVTGGGQPQHF.

This clone showed up just once. The chain joins TRBV4-2 to TRBJ2-7, with 16 positions matching TRBD2. CDR1 is LGHNA and CDR2 is YNFKEQ in the germline V gene. J was trimmed by 2 bases and V by 4 bases; bases with no gene match: 5. The length of the CDR3 is 17 residues. CDR3 sequence: CASSPGTSGRVPYEQYF. The DNA for the CDR3 is TGTGCCAGCAGCCCAGGGACTAGCGGGAGGGTTCCCTACGAGCAGTACTTC.

The chain combines TRBV15 with TRBJ2-2; D perhaps matches TRBD2 (6 bases). Germline assignment: CDR1 LNHNV and CDR2 YYDKDF (reference sequence). The CDR3 covers 14 residues. V lost 2 bases to trimming and J lost 13 bases, with 17 bases between them. CDR3 residues: CATSRTGLLSVLFF. The CDR3 nucleotides read TGTGCCACCAGCAGAACGGGACTCCTATCCGTGCTGTTTTTT. The full variable domain, its missing parts supplied by reference TRBV15 and TRBJ2-2, is DAMVIQNPRYQVTQFGKPVTLSCSQTLNHNVMYWYQQKSSQAPKLLFHYYDKDFNNEADTPDNFQSRRPNTSFCFLDIRSPGLGDTAMYLCATSRTGLLSVLFFGEGSRLTVL.

Only one count was recorded for this clone. This chain joins TRBV6-5 and TRBJ1-2; tentative D call: TRBD1 (5 bases). This CDR3 has 10 amino acids. Germline CDR1 reads MNHEY; CDR2 reads SVGAGI. V was pared by 6 bases and J by 7 bases, with 6 bases between. The CDR3: CASRGAGYTF. DNA of the CDR3: TGTGCCAGCAGAGGGGCTGGCTACACCTTC.

The J gene is TRBJ2-3, the V gene TRBV3-1 (or the pseudogene TRBV3-2); 10 nucleotides agree with TRBD2. This CDR3 is built from 16 residues. CDR1 LGHDT and CDR2 YNNKEL come from the germline V gene (reference sequence). Unmatched junction bases numbered 7, after V lost 1 base and J lost 6 bases. The CDR3 DNA follows: TGTGCCAGCAGCCAAGGGACTAGCGGTTTTCGGGATACGCAGTATTTT. It specifies CASSQGTSGFRDTQYF.

This clone was seen just once. The chain has TRBV25-1 and TRBJ2-1; D gene unclear. With 2 bases removed from V and 4 bases from J, the gap between germline ends came to 6 bases. The CDR3 sequence is 13 residues long. In germline, CDR1 is MGHDK, CDR2 SYGVNS. The CDR3 is CASSEADYNEQFF. CDR3 coding DNA: TGTGCCAGCAGTGAAGCAGATTACAATGAGCAGTTCTTC.

With respect to this clone: Germline is not matched at one junction end, which may reflect a read error. The chain carries TRBV4-1 and TRBJ1-2; TRBD1 is a possible D gene (6 bases). Germline V lookup: CDR1 MGHRA, CDR2 YSYEKL. The CDR3 extends over 17 amino acids. The CDR3 sequence is CASNQGFVGGPNYGYTF. CDR3 sequence (DNA): TGCGCCAGCAACCAAGGTTTTGTAGGGGGACCCAACTATGGCTACACCTTC.

V is TRBV18 and J is TRBJ1-1; D may be TRBD1 (5 bases). In germline, CDR1 is KGHSH, CDR2 LQKENI. CDR3 length: 15 amino acids. V was cut by 3 bases and J by 1 base, with 12 bases left in between. CDR3 in amino acids: CASSPPGGSNTEAFF. The CDR3 DNA reads TGTGCCAGCTCACCTCCCGGGGGGTCGAACACTGAAGCTTTCTTT. Supplemented by reference TRBV18 and TRBJ1-1, the full variable domain reads NAGVMQNPRHLVRRRGQEARLRCSPMKGHSHVYWYRQLPEEGLKFMVYLQKENIIDESGMPKERFSAEFPKEGPSILRIQQVVRGDSAAYFCASSPPGGSNTEAFFGQGTRLTVV.

This chain joins TRBV6-2 or TRBV6-3 and TRBJ2-7, with 10 bases matching TRBD2. The germline gives CDR1 MNHEY, CDR2 SVGEGT. The CDR3 contains 15 residues. V shed 6 bases, J shed 0 bases, and the junction held 5 bases outside the gene matches. Written as DNA, the CDR3 is TGTGCCAGCAGCCAACTAGCGGGGTCCTCCTACGAGCAGTACTTC. The encoded protein is CASSQLAGSSYEQYF.

The rearrangement uses TRBV5-1 and TRBJ1-2; no reliable D call. V was trimmed by 4 bases and J by 2 bases, leaving 9 bases between them. This CDR3 comprises 13 residues. Per the germline V gene, CDR1 is SGHRS and CDR2 is YFSETQ. CDR3 nucleotides: TGCGCCAGCAGCCTCGGGAACAACTATGGCTACACCTTC. Residues: CASSLGNNYGYTF.

CDR3 coding DNA: TGTGCCAGCAGTTACCGGTTTTTAAGCAATCAGCCCCAGCATTTT. As protein: CASSYRFLSNQPQHF. The chain couples TRBV6-2 or TRBV6-3 to TRBJ1-5; D unresolved. The CDR3 loop spans 15 amino acids. Germline lookup yields CDR1 MNHEY and CDR2 SVGEGT. The ends were cut back, 2 bases at V and 1 base at J, with 9 bases in the middle.

This rearrangement joins TRBV6-5 to TRBJ2-2; 8 bases are shared with TRBD1. The trim removed 2 bases at V and 4 bases at J, leaving 6 bases unmatched. The CDR3 extends over 16 amino acids. Germline V lookup: CDR1 MNHEY, CDR2 SVGAGI. Written as DNA, the CDR3 is TGTGCCAGCAGTTACCCAGGGGGCGTAGGCACCGGGGAGCTGTTTTTT. Protein sequence: CASSYPGGVGTGELFF.

The table lists this clone with a count of one. Written as DNA, the CDR3 is TGTGCCAGCAGCGTAGGCTTACTCGAGGGCTACACCTTC. Protein sequence: CASSVGLLEGYTF. This chain connects TRBV9 to TRBJ1-2; D gene unclear. The V gene lost 0 bases and the J gene lost 8 bases, with 11 bases spanning the gap. The germline V gene encodes CDR1 SGDLS and CDR2 YYNGEE. This CDR3 region has 13 residues.

This chain connects TRBV4-3 to TRBJ2-1, with D possibly being TRBD2 (5 bases). The CDR3 is 15 residues long. The V end lost 4 bases, the J end lost 6 bases, and 16 bases lay between the germline ends. CDR1 is LGHNA and CDR2 is YSLEER in the germline V gene. For the CDR3, the DNA is TGCGCCAGCAGCCTCGAGCGGTCTTTGTTCAATGAGCAGTTCTTC. Protein: CASSLERSLFNEQFF.

The genes are TRBV6-6 and TRBJ1-2, with a possible D match to TRBD1 (6 bases). The CDR3 length is 14 residues. The ends were cut back, 5 bases at V and 4 bases at J, with 14 bases in the middle. The germline V gene has CDR1 MNHNY and CDR2 SVGAGI (reference sequence). CDR3 protein: CASSQPDSRYGYTF. As DNA, the CDR3 is TGTGCCAGCAGTCAACCGGACAGCCGCTATGGCTACACCTTC.

This clone occurred a few times. The chain combines TRBV4-3 with TRBJ2-5, with D perhaps matching TRBD1 (6 bases). Germline CDR1 and CDR2: LGHNA and YSLEER. CDR3 length equals 14 residues. The germline V and J ends were trimmed by 0 bases and 3 bases, with 8 bases remaining between them. CDR3 residues: CASSQDTGKETQYF. CDR3 nucleotides: TGCGCCAGCAGCCAAGATACAGGGAAAGAGACCCAGTACTTC.

The gene calls are TRBV19 and TRBJ2-7; no definite D call. This CDR3 is 13 amino acids long. Germline CDR1 is LNHDA and CDR2 is SQIVND (reference sequence). Trimming took 4 bases from V and 5 from J, leaving 12 bases between them. The CDR3 nucleotides are TGTGCCAGTAGTAACCGACAAGGTGACGAGCAGTACTTC. Encoded protein: CASSNRQGDEQYF.

The chain links TRBV19 to TRBJ2-3; D is ambiguous. The CDR3 is 15 residues long. In germline, CDR1 is LNHDA, CDR2 SQIVND (reference sequence). The ends were cut back, 0 bases at V and 0 bases at J, with 7 bases in the middle. The CDR3, as DNA: TGTGCCAGTAGTATAGATCAGACTAGCACAGATACGCAGTATTTT. This translates into CASSIDQTSTDTQYF.

This clone has more than one count but fewer than ten. The V call is TRBV7-8, the J call TRBJ2-7; D perhaps matches TRBD1 (5 bases). CDR1 and CDR2 (germline): SGHVS, FQNEAQ. V was pared by 0 bases and J by 4 bases, with 7 bases between. The CDR3 is made up of 13 amino acids. CDR3: CASSLAQGYEQYF. The CDR3 DNA follows: TGTGCCAGCAGCTTAGCCCAGGGTTACGAGCAGTACTTC.

The V call is TRBV9, the J call TRBJ2-1; perhaps TRBD2 as D (7 bases). In germline, CDR1 is SGDLS, CDR2 YYNGEE. This CDR3 has 16 amino acids. Between the trimmed V and J ends, which lost 0 bases and 7 bases, there was a span of 17 bases. The CDR3 spells CASSVEVGGPGNEQFF. The CDR3 DNA sequence: TGTGCCAGCAGCGTAGAAGTGGGGGGGCCTGGGAATGAGCAGTTCTTC.

The chain has TRBV7-2 and TRBJ2-7, with no clear D. Trimming removed 4 bases from V and 6 bases from J, with 10 bases in between. Germline V CDR1 and CDR2: SGHTA, FQGNSA. The CDR3 has 12 residues. The CDR3 DNA sequence: TGTGCCAGCAGCTCCCCCGGTCGCGAGCAGTACTTC. Translation: CASSSPGREQYF.

The rearrangement joins TRBV15 to TRBJ1-3; TRBD1 agrees at 7 bases. This CDR3 has 15 residues. After removal of 1 base from V and 4 bases from J, the junction contained 4 bases not matched to a gene. The V gene's germline CDR1 is LNHNV and CDR2 YYDKDF (reference sequence). CDR3 sequence reads: CATSRGDRDGNTIYF. DNA of the CDR3: TGTGCCACCAGCAGAGGGGACAGAGACGGAAACACCATATATTTT.

This chain uses TRBV6-6 with TRBJ2-5; TRBD1 matches at 8 bases. The germline V gene encodes CDR1 MNHNY and CDR2 SVGAGI (reference sequence). This CDR3 region has 16 residues. V lost 6 bases, J lost 0 bases, and 9 bases stayed unmatched. The CDR3 DNA sequence: TGTGCCAGCAGATCGACGGACAGGGAGAACCAAGAGACCCAGTACTTC. Translating it yields CASRSTDRENQETQYF.